One and the same sample provided the 31 T cell receptor beta chains below, sequenced in a study of glioma-infiltrating T cells after dendritic cell vaccination. The protocol was immunoSEQ multiplex PCR, while the TCRdb copy is restricted to in-frame clones and leaves out a portion. The sample shows just under 85,000 clones, about 87% of them seen only once. Sequencing used blood, obtained before dendritic cell vaccination. The receptors come from a human donor with glioblastoma.

The J gene is TRBJ2-2, the V gene TRBV5-1; 11 bases align to TRBD2. CDR1 is SGHRS, CDR2 YFSETQ, per germline. Trimming cost V 3 bases and J 6 bases; bases outside gene matches: 4. CDR3 length: 15 residues. CDR3 in amino acids: CASSSTSGKAGELFF. In DNA, the CDR3 is TGCGCCAGCAGCTCGACTAGCGGGAAGGCCGGGGAGCTGTTTTTT.

The rearrangement uses TRBV6-1 and TRBJ2-1; D might be TRBD1 (5 bases). V gave up 3 bases and J gave up 5 bases, with 14 bases separating them. The CDR3 spans 15 residues. From germline, CDR1 is MNHNS and CDR2 SASEGT. The CDR3 sequence: CASSDWGGQNNEQFF. DNA for the CDR3: TGTGCCAGCAGTGATTGGGGCGGACAAAACAATGAGCAGTTCTTC.

The chain is built from TRBV7-9 and TRBJ1-4; a possible D gene is TRBD1 (5 bases). The germline V and J ends were trimmed by 4 bases and 4 bases, with 13 bases remaining between them. Germline V gene data show CDR1 as SEHNR and CDR2 as FQNEAQ (reference sequence). CDR3 length equals 15 residues. CDR3 coding DNA: TGTGCCAGCAGCTCCTACAGGTTGGGTAATGAAAAACTGTTTTTT. Its translation is CASSSYRLGNEKLFF. The whole variable domain, filled in from reference TRBV7-9 and TRBJ1-4, reads DTGVSQNPRHKITKRGQNVTFRCDPISEHNRLYWYRQTLGQGPEFLTYFQNEAQLEKSRLLSDRFSAERPKGSFSTLEIQRTEQGDSAMYLCASSSYRLGNEKLFFGSGTQLSVL.

This chain joins TRBV7-9 and TRBJ2-5; tentative D call: TRBD2 (5 bases). V was trimmed by 6 bases and J by 0 bases, leaving 11 bases between them. CDR3 length: 14 residues. Germline assignment: CDR1 SEHNR and CDR2 FQNEAQ (reference sequence). CDR3 DNA: TGTGCCAGCAGGCCGGGATCGTACCAAGAGACCCAGTACTTC. This gives the protein CASRPGSYQETQYF. Variable domain in full (rest from reference TRBV7-9 and TRBJ2-5): DTGVSQNPRHKITKRGQNVTFRCDPISEHNRLYWYRQTLGQGPEFLTYFQNEAQLEKSRLLSDRFSAERPKGSFSTLEIQRTEQGDSAMYLCASRPGSYQETQYFGPGTRLLVL.

The chain is built from TRBV27 and TRBJ1-1; possibly TRBD1 for D (6 bases). V was clipped by 1 base and J by 0 bases, with 12 bases between them. This CDR3 is built from 16 residues. Germline values: CDR1 MNHEY, CDR2 SMNVEV (reference sequence). The DNA of the CDR3 is TGTGCCAGCAGTTTATATATGGGGGACATGAACACTGAAGCTTTCTTT. Translated, it gives CASSLYMGDMNTEAFF.

The J gene is TRBJ2-1, the V gene TRBV12-2; TRBD2 is taken as the D call from the table, unchecked against the DNA. TRBV12-2 is termed a pseudogene. The CDR3 has 18 amino acids. The CDR3 here is CASRFVLAGSRSYNEQFF. The CDR3 nucleotides are TGTGCAAGTCGCTTCGTTCTAGCGGGATCCCGCTCCTACAATGAGCAGTTCTTC.

The chain employs TRBV5-5 and TRBJ1-1; tentative D call: TRBD1 (5 bases). This CDR3 region has 15 residues. V was pared by 5 bases and J by 1 base, with 15 bases between. In germline, CDR1 is SGHKS, CDR2 YYEKEE (reference sequence). This CDR3 reads CASSWQHTGNTEAFF. The CDR3 DNA follows: TGTGCCAGCAGTTGGCAACATACAGGGAACACTGAAGCTTTCTTT.

The V call is TRBV19, the J call TRBJ1-5; 7 positions agree with TRBD1. Trimming removed 5 bases from V and 6 bases from J; junction bases left unmatched: 4. The germline CDR1 and CDR2 sequences are LNHDA and SQIVND (reference sequence). The CDR3 length is 13 residues. The CDR3 loop is CASSPQGGQPQHF. In nucleotides, the CDR3 is TGTGCCAGTAGTCCCCAGGGGGGTCAGCCCCAGCATTTT. Variable domain in full (rest from reference TRBV19 and TRBJ1-5): DGGITQSPKYLFRKEGQNVTLSCEQNLNHDAMYWYRQDPGQGLRLIYYSQIVNDFQKGDIAEGYSVSREKKESFPLTVTSAQKNPTAFYLCASSPQGGQPQHFGDGTRLSIL.

V gene TRBV2 combines with J gene TRBJ2-7, with 11 positions matching TRBD1. This CDR3 is built from 13 residues. Germline values: CDR1 SNHLY, CDR2 FYNNEI. V was clipped by 9 bases and J by 6 bases; unmatched bases: 7. The CDR3 coding sequence is TGTGCCAGTTGGGGGACAGGGGGTATCGAGCAGTACTTC. Amino acids: CASWGTGGIEQYF.

This clone was detected a few times. This chain uses TRBV5-1 with TRBJ2-3; the D gene is possibly TRBD2 (5 bases). Germline V gene data show CDR1 as SGHRS and CDR2 as YFSETQ. The CDR3 contains 15 residues. The germline V and J ends were trimmed by 2 bases and 0 bases, with 10 bases remaining between them. The DNA of the CDR3 is TGCGCCAGCAGCTTAGCGGCTCTGAGCACAGATACGCAGTATTTT. Encoded protein: CASSLAALSTDTQYF.

The J gene is TRBJ1-2, the V gene TRBV29-1; 7 nucleotides line up with TRBD1. Germline V gives CDR1 SQVTM, CDR2 ANQGSEA. CDR3 length: 12 residues. J lost 2 bases, V lost 7 bases, and 4 bases had no gene match. The CDR3 sequence is CSGQQGNYGYTF. CDR3 sequence (DNA): TGCAGCGGTCAACAGGGGAACTATGGCTACACCTTC.

The chain employs TRBV12-5 and TRBJ1-5; TRBD1 might be the D (6 bases). CDR3 length: 14 residues. Germline lookup yields CDR1 LGHNT and CDR2 FRNRAP. Trimming took off 1 base at V and 6 bases at J, with 10 bases between the two ends. The CDR3: CASGLGQGRQPQHF. CDR3 nucleotide sequence: TGTGCTAGTGGTTTGGGGCAGGGGCGTCAGCCCCAGCATTTT.

The V call is TRBV5-1, the J call TRBJ1-1; D not certain. The CDR3 has 14 amino acids. The ends were cut back, 4 bases at V and 4 bases at J, with 14 bases in the middle. Germline values: CDR1 SGHRS, CDR2 YFSETQ. The CDR3 protein is CASSAQVSGTEAFF. For the CDR3, the DNA is TGCGCCAGCAGCGCACAAGTATCAGGCACTGAAGCTTTCTTT. Based on the CDR3 plus reference TRBV5-1 and TRBJ1-1, the full variable domain is KAGVTQTPRYLIKTRGQQVTLSCSPISGHRSVSWYQQTPGQGLQFLFEYFSETQRNKGNFPGRFSGRQFSNSRSEMNVSTLELGDSALYLCASSAQVSGTEAFFGQGTRLTVV.

V is TRBV7-9 and J is TRBJ2-7; D may be TRBD1 (5 bases). This CDR3 spans 14 amino acids. From germline, CDR1 is SEHNR and CDR2 FQNEAQ (reference sequence). V lost 4 bases and J lost 7, with 17 bases in between. The DNA for the CDR3 is TGTGCCAGCAGCTGGGGCCCCGCGGTAGGAGAGCAGTACTTC. Translation gives CASSWGPAVGEQYF.

The chain combines TRBV19 with TRBJ1-6; no definite D call. The CDR3 is 13 residues long. V lost 3 bases and J lost 8, with 8 bases in between. CDR1 and CDR2 from the germline V gene are LNHDA and SQIVND (reference sequence). The CDR3 DNA is TGTGCCAGTAGTATTGATAGTGATTCACCCCTCCACTTT. As protein: CASSIDSDSPLHF.

The rearrangement joins TRBV7-2 to TRBJ1-1; D is ambiguous. The CDR3 extends over 15 amino acids. V shed 4 bases and J shed 4 bases, with 16 bases lying between them. The germline CDR1 and CDR2 sequences are SGHTA and FQGNSA. CDR3 region: CASSSTRGAITEAFF. CDR3 DNA sequence: TGTGCCAGCAGCTCGACCCGGGGAGCTATCACTGAAGCTTTCTTT.

The genes are TRBV7-3 and TRBJ2-5; no clear D gene. CDR1 and CDR2 from the germline V gene are SGHTA and FQGTGA. The CDR3 runs to 13 residues. V gave up 6 bases and J gave up 5 bases, with 13 bases separating them. CDR3 DNA: TGTGCCAGCAGTTTGGGCTTTGGGGAGACCCAGTACTTC. Residues: CASSLGFGETQYF.

The rearrangement joins TRBV6-5 to TRBJ1-2, with a possible D match to TRBD1 (6 bases). CDR3 length: 12 amino acids. V lost 5 bases and J lost 8, with 12 bases in between. The germline gives CDR1 MNHEY, CDR2 SVGAGI. CDR3 residues: CASSLRGWGYTF. In nucleotides, the CDR3 is TGTGCCAGCAGTCTCAGGGGCTGGGGCTACACCTTC.

This chain uses TRBV19 with TRBJ1-5, with 9 bases lining up with TRBD1. The CDR3 has 15 residues. Germline V lookup: CDR1 LNHDA, CDR2 SQIVND (reference sequence). With V trimmed by 6 bases and J by 4 bases, 7 bases remained unmatched. The CDR3 nucleotides read TGTGCCAGTAGCGCCCGGGGACAGGGTAATCAGCCCCAGCATTTT. It yields the protein CASSARGQGNQPQHF. The full variable domain, in which reference TRBV19 and TRBJ1-5 provide the parts outside the CDR3, is DGGITQSPKYLFRKEGQNVTLSCEQNLNHDAMYWYRQDPGQGLRLIYYSQIVNDFQKGDIAEGYSVSREKKESFPLTVTSAQKNPTAFYLCASSARGQGNQPQHFGDGTRLSIL.

The J gene is TRBJ1-1, the V gene TRBV7-8, with TRBD1 identical over 7 bases. Germline V gene sequence: CDR1 SGHVS, CDR2 FQNEAQ. V lost 2 bases to trimming and J lost 2 bases; unmatched junction nucleotides: 5. The CDR3 extends over 15 amino acids. The CDR3 reads CASSLYGTANTEAFF. CDR3 nucleotide sequence: TGTGCCAGCAGCTTATACGGGACAGCAAACACTGAAGCTTTCTTT. Full variable domain (remainder filled in from reference TRBV7-8 and TRBJ1-1): GAGVSQSPRYKVAKRGQDVALRCDPISGHVSLFWYQQALGQGPEFLTYFQNEAQLDKSGLPSDRFFAERPEGSVSTLKIQRTQQEDSAVYLCASSLYGTANTEAFFGQGTRLTVV.

This clone has just one count. The chain couples TRBV7-9 to TRBJ2-1; 9 bases match TRBD2. Germline V gives CDR1 SEHNR, CDR2 FQNEAQ (reference sequence). CDR3 length: 14 amino acids. V shed 4 bases and J 7 bases; nucleotides not matched to a gene: 5. The CDR3 loop is CASSWGLAGNEQFF. CDR3 coding DNA: TGTGCCAGCAGCTGGGGGCTAGCGGGGAATGAGCAGTTCTTC.

This chain links TRBV7-9 with TRBJ1-3; D possibly corresponds to TRBD1 (5 bases). CDR1 is SEHNR, CDR2 FQNEAQ, per germline (reference sequence). V shed 5 bases and J shed 0 bases, with 8 bases lying between them. The CDR3 consists of 14 residues. The CDR3 DNA is TGTGCCAGCAGCCAGACAGCCTCTGGAAACACCATATATTTT. Protein sequence: CASSQTASGNTIYF.

V gene TRBV5-8 combines with J gene TRBJ2-6; D not resolved. V was trimmed by 0 bases and J by 1 base, leaving 5 bases between them. Germline values: CDR1 SGHTS, CDR2 YDEGEE. The CDR3 extends over 15 amino acids. CDR3 coding DNA: TGTGCCAGCAGCTTGGGTACTTCTGGGGCCAACGTCCTGACTTTC. Translation: CASSLGTSGANVLTF.

The chain employs TRBV29-1 and TRBJ2-3; TRBD1 agrees at 8 bases. V was clipped by 5 bases and J by 4 bases; unmatched bases: 5. This CDR3 contains 13 residues. The germline gives CDR1 SQVTM, CDR2 ANQGSEA. This CDR3 reads CSVPGQGADTQYF. The CDR3 coding sequence is TGCAGCGTTCCCGGACAGGGTGCAGATACGCAGTATTTT.

V is TRBV19 and J is TRBJ1-2, with 8 bases that match TRBD1. The germline V gene has CDR1 LNHDA and CDR2 SQIVND (reference sequence). V lost 4 bases to trimming and J lost 8 bases; unmatched junction nucleotides: 18. There are 17 residues in the CDR3. The CDR3 loop reads CASSTPGQGWGLKGYTF. CDR3 nucleotide sequence: TGTGCCAGTAGTACCCCCGGACAGGGATGGGGCTTGAAAGGCTACACCTTC.

The chain couples TRBV5-6 to TRBJ2-7; D not resolved. The V and J ends lost 1 base and 9 bases respectively, with 14 bases between them. The CDR3 totals 13 residues. Germline V gene data show CDR1 as SGHDT and CDR2 as YYEEEE. DNA for the CDR3: TGTGCCAGCAGCTTGTACCCGCTTCCCGGGCAGTACTTC. This translates into CASSLYPLPGQYF.

V and J are TRBV14 and TRBJ2-1; no definite D call. The CDR3 has 15 amino acids. The germline V gene has CDR1 SGHDN and CDR2 FVKESK. With 0 bases removed from V and 2 bases from J, the gap between germline ends came to 8 bases. The CDR3 coding sequence is TGTGCCAGCAGCCAAGAAAGCAGCGCCTACAATGAGCAGTTCTTC. The encoded protein is CASSQESSAYNEQFF.

In the case of this clone: A read error is likely, as this CDR3 ends without the conserved phenylalanine or tryptophan. No DNA is shown, since the ends of the CDR3 on it are uncertain; the CDR3 is the one TCRdb lists. The V and J genes are TRBV27 and TRBJ1-1. CDR1 is MNHEY and CDR2 is SMNVEV in the germline V gene (reference sequence). Including both end residues, the CDR3 is 13 amino acids long. The CDR3 loop is CASSPRRGYGVFL.

This chain links TRBV10-2 with TRBJ1-2, with no clear D. V was pared by 2 bases and J by 5 bases, with 6 bases between. The V gene's germline CDR1 is WSHSY and CDR2 SAAADI. The CDR3 contains 12 residues. CDR3: CASSENEYGYTF. The CDR3 region has the DNA TGCGCCAGCAGTGAGAATGAGTATGGCTACACCTTC.

This clone appeared a single time. V is TRBV10-3 and J is TRBJ1-1; D possibly corresponds to TRBD1 (5 bases). This CDR3 is built from 13 residues. V shed 10 bases and J shed 0 bases, with 12 bases lying between them. Germline-derived CDR1 and CDR2 are ENHRY and SYGVKD. The CDR3 DNA sequence: TGTGCCAAGAAACAGGACATGAACACTGAAGCTTTCTTT. It specifies CAKKQDMNTEAFF.

The V gene is TRBV11-3, the J gene TRBJ2-5; 7 bases are shared with TRBD1. CDR3 length: 14 residues. Trimming took 1 base from V and 6 from J; bases not matched to a gene: 5. Germline loops: CDR1 SGHNT, CDR2 YENEEA. The chain's CDR3 is CASSLGQGAKTQYF. The CDR3, as DNA: TGTGCCAGCAGCTTAGGACAGGGAGCGAAGACCCAGTACTTC.